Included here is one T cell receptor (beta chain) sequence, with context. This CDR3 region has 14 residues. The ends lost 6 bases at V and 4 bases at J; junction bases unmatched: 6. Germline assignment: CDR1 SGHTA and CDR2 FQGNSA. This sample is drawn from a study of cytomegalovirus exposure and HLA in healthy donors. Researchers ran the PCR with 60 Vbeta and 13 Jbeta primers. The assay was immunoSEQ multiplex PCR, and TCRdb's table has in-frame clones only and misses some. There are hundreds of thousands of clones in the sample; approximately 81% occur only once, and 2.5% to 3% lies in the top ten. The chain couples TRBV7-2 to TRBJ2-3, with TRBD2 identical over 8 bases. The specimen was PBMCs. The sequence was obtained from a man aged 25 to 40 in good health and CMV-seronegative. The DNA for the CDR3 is TGTGCCAGCAGGCAAGCGGGGGTGGCAGATACGCAGTATTTT. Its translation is CASRQAGVADTQYF. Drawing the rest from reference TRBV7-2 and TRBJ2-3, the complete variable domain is GAGVSQSPSNKVTEKGKDVELRCDPISGHTALYWYRQSLGQGLEFLIYFQGNSAPDKSGLPSDRFSAERTGGSVSTLTIQRTQQEDSAVYLCASRQAGVADTQYFGPGTRLTVL.